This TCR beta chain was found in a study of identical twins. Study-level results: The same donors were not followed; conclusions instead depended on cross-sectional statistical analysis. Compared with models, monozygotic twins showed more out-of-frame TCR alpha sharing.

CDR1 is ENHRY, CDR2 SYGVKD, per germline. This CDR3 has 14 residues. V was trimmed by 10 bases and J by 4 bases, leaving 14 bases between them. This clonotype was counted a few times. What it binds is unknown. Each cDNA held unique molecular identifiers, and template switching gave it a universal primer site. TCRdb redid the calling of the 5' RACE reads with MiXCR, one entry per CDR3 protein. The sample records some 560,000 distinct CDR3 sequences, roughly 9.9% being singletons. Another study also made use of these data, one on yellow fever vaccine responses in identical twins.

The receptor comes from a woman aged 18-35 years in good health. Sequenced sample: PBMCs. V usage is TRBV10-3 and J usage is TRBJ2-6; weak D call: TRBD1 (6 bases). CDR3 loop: CATNRDGGANVLTF. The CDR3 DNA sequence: TGTGCCACTAACAGGGATGGAGGGGCCAACGTCCTGACTTTC.